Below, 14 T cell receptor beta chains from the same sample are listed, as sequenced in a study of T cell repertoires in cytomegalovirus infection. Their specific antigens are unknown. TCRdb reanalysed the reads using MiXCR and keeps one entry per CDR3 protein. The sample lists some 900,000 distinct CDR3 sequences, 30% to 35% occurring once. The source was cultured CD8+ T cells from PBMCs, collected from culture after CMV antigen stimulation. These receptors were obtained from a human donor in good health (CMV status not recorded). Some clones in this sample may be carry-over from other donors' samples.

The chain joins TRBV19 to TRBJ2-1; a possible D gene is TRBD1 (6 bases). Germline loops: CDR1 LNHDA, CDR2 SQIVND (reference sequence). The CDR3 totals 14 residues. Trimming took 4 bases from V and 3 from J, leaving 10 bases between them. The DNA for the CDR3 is TGTGCCAGTAGTACAACAGGGTTCTACAATGAGCAGTTCTTC. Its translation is CASSTTGFYNEQFF.

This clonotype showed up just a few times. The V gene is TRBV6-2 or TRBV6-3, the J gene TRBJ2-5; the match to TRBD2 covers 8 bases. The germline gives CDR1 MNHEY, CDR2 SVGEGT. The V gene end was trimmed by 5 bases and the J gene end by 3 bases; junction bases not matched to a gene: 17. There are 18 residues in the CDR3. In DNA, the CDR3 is TGTGCCAGCAGTCCCCCCCCGGGTCGGGGGGGCCAGGAAGAGACCCAGTACTTC. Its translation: CASSPPPGRGGQEETQYF.

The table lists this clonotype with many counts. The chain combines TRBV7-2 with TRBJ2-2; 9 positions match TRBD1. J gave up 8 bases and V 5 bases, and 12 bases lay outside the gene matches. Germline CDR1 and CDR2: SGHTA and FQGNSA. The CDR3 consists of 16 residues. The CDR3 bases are TGTGCCAGCAGCACGGGACAGGGCCCCTACGGGGGGGAGCTGTTTTTT. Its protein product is CASSTGQGPYGGELFF.

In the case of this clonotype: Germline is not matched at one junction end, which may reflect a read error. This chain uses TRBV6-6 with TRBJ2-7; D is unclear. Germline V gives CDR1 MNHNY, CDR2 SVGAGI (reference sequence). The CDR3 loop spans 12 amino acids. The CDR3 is CASGYSSYEQYF. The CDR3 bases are TGTGCCAGCGGTTATAGCTCCTACGAGCAGTACTTC.

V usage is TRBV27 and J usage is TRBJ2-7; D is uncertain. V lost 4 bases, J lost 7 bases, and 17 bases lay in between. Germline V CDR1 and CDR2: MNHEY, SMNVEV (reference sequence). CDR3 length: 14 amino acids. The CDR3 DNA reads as TGTGCCAGCAGTTGGGGAACAGCCGGCGGTGAGCAGTACTTC. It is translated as CASSWGTAGGEQYF.

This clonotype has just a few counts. CDR3 sequence (DNA): TGTGCCAGCAGTGAACTAGGGTTCACAGATACGCAGTATTTT. Protein sequence: CASSELGFTDTQYF. The rearrangement uses TRBV6-1 and TRBJ2-3; no clear D gene. V was pared by 2 bases and J by 2 bases, with 8 bases between. The CDR3 covers 14 residues. Germline CDR1 reads MNHNS; CDR2 reads SASEGT.

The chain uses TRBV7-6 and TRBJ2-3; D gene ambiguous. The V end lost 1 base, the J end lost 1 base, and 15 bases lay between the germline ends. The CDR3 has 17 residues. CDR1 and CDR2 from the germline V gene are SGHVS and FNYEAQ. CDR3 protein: CASSLVPVETGTDTQYF. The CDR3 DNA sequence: TGTGCCAGCAGCTTAGTACCCGTGGAAACCGGCACAGATACGCAGTATTTT. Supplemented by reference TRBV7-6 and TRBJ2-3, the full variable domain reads GAGVSQSPRYKVTKRGQDVALRCDPISGHVSLYWYRQALGQGPEFLTYFNYEAQQDKSGLPNDRFSAERPEGSISTLTIQRTEQRDSAMYRCASSLVPVETGTDTQYFGPGTRLTVL.

For the CDR3, the DNA is TGTGCCAGCAGTGAACGCCCTCTCCGGGTTAACTATGGCTACACCTTC. Translating gives CASSERPLRVNYGYTF. This chain joins TRBV6-1 and TRBJ1-2; D unresolved. The germline V and J ends were trimmed by 2 bases and 1 base, with 14 bases remaining between them. The CDR3 is 16 amino acids. Germline CDR1 and CDR2: MNHNS and SASEGT.

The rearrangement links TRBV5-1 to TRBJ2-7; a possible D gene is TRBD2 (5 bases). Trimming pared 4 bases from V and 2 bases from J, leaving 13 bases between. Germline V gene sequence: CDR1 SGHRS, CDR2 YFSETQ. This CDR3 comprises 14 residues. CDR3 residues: CASSQGLYTYEQYF. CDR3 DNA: TGCGCCAGCAGCCAAGGACTGTATACCTACGAGCAGTACTTC.

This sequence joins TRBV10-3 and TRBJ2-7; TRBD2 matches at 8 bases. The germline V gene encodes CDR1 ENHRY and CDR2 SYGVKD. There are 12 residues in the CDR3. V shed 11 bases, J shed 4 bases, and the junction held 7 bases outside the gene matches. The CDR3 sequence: CALGTSKYEQYF. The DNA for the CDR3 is TGTGCCCTCGGGACTAGTAAGTACGAGCAGTACTTC.

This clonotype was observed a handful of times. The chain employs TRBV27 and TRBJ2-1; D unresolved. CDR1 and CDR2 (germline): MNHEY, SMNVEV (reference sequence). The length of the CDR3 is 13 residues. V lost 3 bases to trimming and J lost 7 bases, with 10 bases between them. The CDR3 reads CASSFGVGNEQFF. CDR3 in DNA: TGTGCCAGCAGTTTTGGGGTAGGGAATGAGCAGTTCTTC.

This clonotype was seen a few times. CDR3 sequence (DNA): TGTGCCATCCTCACGGGGGGACATGCGGGTTATGGCTACACCTTC. Translated, it gives CAILTGGHAGYGYTF. The V and J genes are TRBV10-3 and TRBJ1-2, with D maybe TRBD1 (6 bases). The CDR3 covers 15 residues. V was shortened by 8 bases and J by 5 bases, with 21 bases between the two germline ends. Per the germline V gene, CDR1 is ENHRY and CDR2 is SYGVKD.

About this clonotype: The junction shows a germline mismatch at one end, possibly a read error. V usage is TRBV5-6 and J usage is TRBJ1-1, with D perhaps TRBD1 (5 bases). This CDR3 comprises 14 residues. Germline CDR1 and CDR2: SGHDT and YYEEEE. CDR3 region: CVSSLVTGVTEAFF. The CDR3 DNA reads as TGTGTCAGCAGCTTGGTCACGGGGGTTACTGAAGCTTTCTTT.

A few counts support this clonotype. Written as DNA, the CDR3 is TGTGCCAGCAGTTATCCCTATCCCAGACAGGGAGAACAGCCCCAGCATTTT. It encodes CASSYPYPRQGEQPQHF. This chain links TRBV6-6 with TRBJ1-5; TRBD1 matches 7 bases. Trimming cost V 3 bases and J 7 bases; bases outside gene matches: 15. The germline CDR1 and CDR2 sequences are MNHNY and SVGAGI (reference sequence). This CDR3 contains 17 residues.